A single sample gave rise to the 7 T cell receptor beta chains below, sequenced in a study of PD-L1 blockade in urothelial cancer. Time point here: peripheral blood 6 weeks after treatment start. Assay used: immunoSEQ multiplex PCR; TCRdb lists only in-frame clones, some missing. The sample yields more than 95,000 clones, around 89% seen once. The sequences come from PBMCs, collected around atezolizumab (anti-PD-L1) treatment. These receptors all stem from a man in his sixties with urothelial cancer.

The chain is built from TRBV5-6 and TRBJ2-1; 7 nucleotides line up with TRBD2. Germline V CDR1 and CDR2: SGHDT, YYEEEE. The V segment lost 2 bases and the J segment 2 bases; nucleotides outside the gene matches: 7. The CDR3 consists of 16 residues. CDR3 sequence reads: CASSFIGGSTYNEQFF. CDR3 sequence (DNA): TGTGCCAGCAGCTTCATAGGCGGGAGCACCTACAATGAGCAGTTCTTC.

The CDR3 sequence is CASSPTGQLEQYF. The CDR3 bases are TGTGCCAGCAGCCCCACGGGACAGCTCGAGCAGTACTTC. The chain joins TRBV5-6 to TRBJ2-7; 7 bases match TRBD1. With 4 bases clipped from V and 6 bases from J, the junction kept 7 bases outside the gene matches. CDR3 length: 13 residues. Germline V lookup: CDR1 SGHDT, CDR2 YYEEEE.

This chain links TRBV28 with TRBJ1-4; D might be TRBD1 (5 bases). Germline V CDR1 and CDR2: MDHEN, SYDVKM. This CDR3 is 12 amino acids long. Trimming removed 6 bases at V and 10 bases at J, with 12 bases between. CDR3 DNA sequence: TGTGCCAGCAGCCGGACACCCGGAAAACTGTTTTTT. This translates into CASSRTPGKLFF.

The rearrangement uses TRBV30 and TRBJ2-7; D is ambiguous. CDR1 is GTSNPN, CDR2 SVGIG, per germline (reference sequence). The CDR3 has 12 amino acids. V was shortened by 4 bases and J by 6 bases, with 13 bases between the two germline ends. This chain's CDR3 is CAWNNARGEQYF. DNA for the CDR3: TGTGCCTGGAACAACGCGAGAGGCGAGCAGTACTTC.

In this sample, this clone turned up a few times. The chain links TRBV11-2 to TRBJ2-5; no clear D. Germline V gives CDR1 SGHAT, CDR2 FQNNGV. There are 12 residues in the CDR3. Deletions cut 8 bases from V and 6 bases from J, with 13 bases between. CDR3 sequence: CASQGVWQTQYF. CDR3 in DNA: TGTGCCAGCCAAGGAGTTTGGCAGACCCAGTACTTC.

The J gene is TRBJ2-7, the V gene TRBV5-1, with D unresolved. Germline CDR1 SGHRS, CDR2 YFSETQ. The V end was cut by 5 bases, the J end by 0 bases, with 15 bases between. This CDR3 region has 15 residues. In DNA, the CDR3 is TGCGCCAGCAGATACAGTAAGATTCACTCCTACGAGCAGTACTTC. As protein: CASRYSKIHSYEQYF.

The CDR3 protein is CASSQDRDRGLGGETQYF. The DNA for the CDR3 is TGTGCCAGCAGCCAAGATCGGGACAGGGGGCTCGGGGGAGAGACCCAGTACTTC. This chain connects TRBV4-2 to TRBJ2-5, with TRBD1 matching over 12 bases. CDR1 and CDR2 from the germline V gene are LGHNA and YNFKEQ. The CDR3 sequence is 18 residues long. V trimming: 0 bases; J trimming: 4 bases; junction bases outside the gene matches: 9.